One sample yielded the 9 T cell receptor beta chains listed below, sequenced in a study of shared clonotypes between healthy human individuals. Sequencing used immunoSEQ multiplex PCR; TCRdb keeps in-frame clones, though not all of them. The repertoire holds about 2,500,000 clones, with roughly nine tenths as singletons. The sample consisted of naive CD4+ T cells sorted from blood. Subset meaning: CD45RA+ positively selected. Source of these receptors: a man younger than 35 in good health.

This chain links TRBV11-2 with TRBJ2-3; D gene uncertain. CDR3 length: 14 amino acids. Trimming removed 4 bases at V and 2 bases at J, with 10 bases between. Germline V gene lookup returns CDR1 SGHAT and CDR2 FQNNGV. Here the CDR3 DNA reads TGTGCCAGCAGCTCCAACCGATACACAGATACGCAGTATTTT. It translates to CASSSNRYTDTQYF.

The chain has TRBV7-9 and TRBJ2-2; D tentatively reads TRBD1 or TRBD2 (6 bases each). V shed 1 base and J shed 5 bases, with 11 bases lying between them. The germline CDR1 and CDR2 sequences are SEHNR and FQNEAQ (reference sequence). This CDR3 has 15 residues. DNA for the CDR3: TGTGCCAGCAGCTTAGGGAGGGACATTACCGGGGAGCTGTTTTTT. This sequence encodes CASSLGRDITGELFF.

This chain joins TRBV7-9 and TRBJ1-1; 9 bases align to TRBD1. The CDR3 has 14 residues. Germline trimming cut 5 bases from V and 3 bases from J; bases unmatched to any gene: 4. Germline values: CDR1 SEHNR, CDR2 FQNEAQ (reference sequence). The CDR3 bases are TGTGCCAGCAGCAAGCGGACAGGGGACACTGAAGCTTTCTTT. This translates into CASSKRTGDTEAFF. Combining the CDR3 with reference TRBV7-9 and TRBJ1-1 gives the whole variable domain DTGVSQNPRHKITKRGQNVTFRCDPISEHNRLYWYRQTLGQGPEFLTYFQNEAQLEKSRLLSDRFSAERPKGSFSTLEIQRTEQGDSAMYLCASSKRTGDTEAFFGQGTRLTVV.

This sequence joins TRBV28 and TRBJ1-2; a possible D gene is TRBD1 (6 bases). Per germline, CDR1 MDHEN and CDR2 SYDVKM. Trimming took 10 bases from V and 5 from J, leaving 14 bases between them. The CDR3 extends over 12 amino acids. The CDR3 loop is CATRRGGYGYTF. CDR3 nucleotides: TGTGCCACCAGAAGGGGGGGGTATGGCTACACCTTC.

Here the CDR3 DNA reads TGTGCCAGCAGCTTCGGGGGGACTAACAATGAGCAGTTCTTC. This translates into CASSFGGTNNEQFF. The chain recombines TRBV7-2 with TRBJ2-1; 7 bases line up with TRBD2. CDR1 is SGHTA, CDR2 FQGNSA, per germline. The CDR3 extends over 14 amino acids. V dropped 3 bases and J dropped 5; count of bases not matched to a gene: 4.

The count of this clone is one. The CDR3 loop reads CASSFSGTTTGELFF. The CDR3, as DNA: TGTGCCAGCAGCTTCTCCGGGACCACCACCGGGGAGCTGTTTTTT. The chain joins TRBV7-3 to TRBJ2-2; D is tentatively TRBD1 or TRBD2 (5 bases each). V lost 3 bases and J 4 bases, leaving 12 bases between the germline ends. The length of the CDR3 is 15 residues. Germline V gene lookup returns CDR1 SGHTA and CDR2 FQGTGA.

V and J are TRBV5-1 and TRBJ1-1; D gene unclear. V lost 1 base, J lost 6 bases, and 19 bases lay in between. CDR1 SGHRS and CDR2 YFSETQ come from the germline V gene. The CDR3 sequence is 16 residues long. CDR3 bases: TGCGCCAGCAGCTTGTTCATCGGGCAGGTTGATGCTGAAGCTTTCTTT. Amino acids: CASSLFIGQVDAEAFF.

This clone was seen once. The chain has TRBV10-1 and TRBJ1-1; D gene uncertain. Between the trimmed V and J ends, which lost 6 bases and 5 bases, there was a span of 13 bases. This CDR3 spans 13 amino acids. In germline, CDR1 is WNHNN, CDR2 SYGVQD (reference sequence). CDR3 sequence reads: CASRWAEGTEAFF. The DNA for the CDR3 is TGCGCCAGCAGATGGGCAGAGGGTACTGAAGCTTTCTTT.

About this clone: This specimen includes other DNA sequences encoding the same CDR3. The CDR3 DNA reads as TGCGCCAGCAGCCGTGATCTGTCCTACGAGCAGTACTTC. Amino acids: CASSRDLSYEQYF. This chain joins TRBV5-1 and TRBJ2-7; D call uncertain. Germline V gives CDR1 SGHRS, CDR2 YFSETQ. V was shortened by 4 bases and J by 1 base, with 9 bases between the two germline ends. The CDR3 runs 13 residues.